A single sample is the source of the 29 T cell receptor beta chains below, sequenced in a study of blood T cell repertoires in COVID-19. Generated by immunoSEQ multiplex PCR, the TCRdb table keeps only in-frame clones and is missing some. The sample lists 250,000 to 400,000 clones; roughly nine tenths were seen once. The sample taken for sequencing was peripheral blood. These TCRs come from a woman aged 25-40 years with COVID-19, enrolled during active disease.

The chain combines TRBV3-1 (or the pseudogene TRBV3-2) with TRBJ2-1, with TRBD2 identical over 9 bases. Germline CDR1 is LGHDT and CDR2 is YNNKEL (reference sequence). The V segment lost 0 bases and the J segment 0 bases; nucleotides outside the gene matches: 6. The CDR3 is made up of 18 amino acids. The CDR3 sequence is CASSQDVLSGSSYNEQFF. The CDR3 nucleotides are TGTGCCAGCAGCCAAGATGTTCTTAGCGGGAGCTCCTACAATGAGCAGTTCTTC.

The chain joins TRBV6-5 to TRBJ1-1; tentative D call: TRBD1 (6 bases). Germline V gene sequence: CDR1 MNHEY, CDR2 SVGAGI. This CDR3 comprises 13 residues. V was shortened by 8 bases and J by 1 base, with 11 bases between the two germline ends. CDR3 bases: TGTGCCAGCGGGGGCAGGGCGAACACTGAAGCTTTCTTT. It encodes CASGGRANTEAFF.

The CDR3 loop is CASSLSKAGGGYEQYF. The CDR3 coding sequence is TGTGCCAGCAGCTTAAGTAAGGCAGGCGGGGGATACGAGCAGTACTTC. The chain joins TRBV11-2 to TRBJ2-7; 7 nucleotides line up with TRBD2. V lost 2 bases to trimming and J lost 4 bases; unmatched junction nucleotides: 11. The CDR3 spans 16 residues. Germline V gene data show CDR1 as SGHAT and CDR2 as FQNNGV.

The gene calls are TRBV27 and TRBJ2-1, with TRBD1 as a possible D gene (5 bases). Germline assignment: CDR1 MNHEY and CDR2 SMNVEV (reference sequence). CDR3 length equals 14 residues. Trimming stripped 3 bases from V and 14 bases from J, with 20 bases between. CDR3 in DNA: TGTGCCAGCAGTTTGGCGCTAGGATGGGGCGCCAAGTTCTTC. Translation: CASSLALGWGAKFF.

Comment on this clone: The conserved closing phenylalanine or tryptophan is absent in this CDR3, likely reflecting a read error. The chain uses TRBV6-5 and TRBJ1-2; D uncertain. The V and J ends lost 2 bases and 2 bases respectively, with 9 bases between them. Per the germline V gene, CDR1 is MNHEY and CDR2 is SVGAGI. The CDR3 sequence is 14 residues long. In nucleotides, the CDR3 is TGTGCCAGCAGTTACACGGCGGGAAACTATGGCTACACCCTC. Protein sequence: CASSYTAGNYGYTL.

V usage is TRBV6-5 and J usage is TRBJ1-1, with 7 bases identical to TRBD1. In germline, CDR1 is MNHEY, CDR2 SVGAGI. The CDR3 sequence is 13 residues long. J lost 7 bases, V lost 10 bases, and 12 bases had no gene match. CDR3 DNA sequence: TGTGCCACCAAGGTCGGGACAGCCAGTGAAGCTTTCTTT. Residues: CATKVGTASEAFF.

This sequence joins TRBV7-9 and TRBJ2-5; a weak D match, TRBD1 (6 bases). CDR1 and CDR2 (germline): SEHNR, FQNEAQ (reference sequence). Trimming took off 6 bases at V and 2 bases at J, with 10 bases between the two ends. CDR3 size: 13 residues. This CDR3 reads CASRRGNQETQYF. CDR3 nucleotides: TGTGCCAGCAGGAGGGGGAATCAAGAGACCCAGTACTTC.

This sequence joins TRBV19 and TRBJ2-5, with D possibly TRBD2 on 6 matching bases. This CDR3 comprises 14 residues. The V gene's germline CDR1 is LNHDA and CDR2 SQIVND (reference sequence). Trimming stripped 5 bases from V and 2 bases from J, with 12 bases between. DNA for the CDR3: TGTGCCAGTAGTCCGACCGGGACTCAAGAGACCCAGTACTTC. Its protein is CASSPTGTQETQYF.

The chain carries TRBV19 and TRBJ1-2, with 12 positions matching TRBD1. The V segment lost 3 bases and the J segment 2 bases; nucleotides outside the gene matches: 7. CDR1 is LNHDA and CDR2 is SQIVND in the germline V gene (reference sequence). This CDR3 is built from 17 residues. The CDR3 loop reads CASSIRGTGGLNYGYTF. The CDR3 DNA reads TGTGCCAGTAGTATTAGGGGGACAGGGGGCCTCAACTATGGCTACACCTTC.

The chain recombines TRBV15 with TRBJ2-1, with 10 positions matching TRBD2. Germline CDR1 and CDR2: LNHNV and YYDKDF (reference sequence). V was pared by 0 bases and J by 5 bases, with 4 bases of the junction left unmatched. The CDR3 length is 16 residues. CDR3 in amino acids: CATSREALAGHNEQFF. CDR3 nucleotide sequence: TGTGCCACCAGCAGAGAAGCACTAGCGGGACACAATGAGCAGTTCTTC. Full variable domain (rest looked up from reference TRBV15 and TRBJ2-1): DAMVIQNPRYQVTQFGKPVTLSCSQTLNHNVMYWYQQKSSQAPKLLFHYYDKDFNNEADTPDNFQSRRPNTSFCFLDIRSPGLGDTAMYLCATSREALAGHNEQFFGPGTRLTVL.

The genes are TRBV2 and TRBJ2-7; 8 bases are shared with TRBD2. The V gene end was trimmed by 4 bases and the J gene end by 3 bases; junction bases not matched to a gene: 5. Germline values: CDR1 SNHLY, CDR2 FYNNEI. The CDR3 is made up of 14 amino acids. DNA of the CDR3: TGTGCCAGCAGTGGGGCGGGAGGAAACTACGAGCAGTACTTC. It is translated as CASSGAGGNYEQYF.

V is TRBV29-1 and J is TRBJ1-1; no definite D call. The germline CDR1 and CDR2 sequences are SQVTM and ANQGSEA. The CDR3 has 14 residues. Trimming took 1 base from V and 4 from J, leaving 13 bases between them. CDR3 loop: CSVEGEAAITEAFF. The CDR3 bases are TGCAGCGTTGAAGGCGAGGCAGCGATCACTGAAGCTTTCTTT. Full variable domain (outside the CDR3, taken from reference TRBV29-1 and TRBJ1-1): SAVISQKPSRDICQRGTSLTIQCQVDSQVTMMFWYRQQPGQSLTLIATANQGSEATYESGFVIDKFPISRPNLTFSTLTVSNMSPEDSSIYLCSVEGEAAITEAFFGQGTRLTVV.

The chain combines TRBV19 with TRBJ2-5; 8 bases agree with TRBD2. The CDR3 spans 15 residues. Germline V gene lookup returns CDR1 LNHDA and CDR2 SQIVND (reference sequence). V lost 5 bases and J lost 5; bases outside the gene matches: 10. The CDR3 nucleotides are TGTGCCAGTAGTGCCCCCGGGGGGGGCCAGGAGACCCAGTACTTC. Its protein is CASSAPGGGQETQYF. The full variable domain, with the rest looked up from reference TRBV19 and TRBJ2-5, is DGGITQSPKYLFRKEGQNVTLSCEQNLNHDAMYWYRQDPGQGLRLIYYSQIVNDFQKGDIAEGYSVSREKKESFPLTVTSAQKNPTAFYLCASSAPGGGQETQYFGPGTRLLVL.

The CDR3, as DNA: TGTGCCAGCAAGCAAAGGGACAGACTCGGGGAGCAGTACTTC. Protein sequence: CASKQRDRLGEQYF. V is TRBV6-5 and J is TRBJ2-7; 7 bases are a match to TRBD1. The CDR3 covers 14 residues. Germline CDR1 reads MNHEY; CDR2 reads SVGAGI. Trimming at V came to 7 bases and at J to 7 bases, leaving 13 bases not matched to a gene.

V gene TRBV28 combines with J gene TRBJ2-7, with 7 bases that match TRBD2. V was clipped by 1 base and J by 1 base; unmatched bases: 7. The CDR3 totals 16 residues. CDR1 and CDR2 from the germline V gene are MDHEN and SYDVKM. The CDR3 coding sequence is TGTGCCAGCAGTTTATCCGGCGGGAGCTTTTCCTACGAGCAGTACTTC. This translates into CASSLSGGSFSYEQYF.

Only a few counts were recorded for this clone. V is TRBV29-1 and J is TRBJ1-3; 11 positions match TRBD1. CDR3 length equals 15 residues. Germline CDR1 is SQVTM and CDR2 is ANQGSEA. V trimming: 7 bases; J trimming: 8 bases; junction bases outside the gene matches: 13. Written as DNA, the CDR3 is TGCAGCGGGGGGCCCACCGGGACAGGGGGGGACACCATATATTTT. It is translated as CSGGPTGTGGDTIYF.

The chain joins TRBV3-1 (or the pseudogene TRBV3-2) to TRBJ2-7, with TRBD2 matching 9 bases. CDR3 length: 16 amino acids. Trimming took 1 base from V and 3 from J; bases not matched to a gene: 7. Germline CDR1 LGHDT, CDR2 YNNKEL (reference sequence). CDR3 loop: CASSQALAGLHYEQYF. CDR3 sequence (DNA): TGTGCCAGCAGCCAAGCCCTAGCGGGATTACACTACGAGCAGTACTTC.

The rearrangement joins TRBV30 to TRBJ1-1; D remains unclear. Germline V gives CDR1 GTSNPN, CDR2 SVGIG (reference sequence). V was clipped by 0 bases and J by 4 bases, with 15 bases between them. CDR3 size: 15 residues. The CDR3 protein is CAWSVLEGAGTEAFF. CDR3 coding DNA: TGTGCCTGGAGTGTACTAGAGGGCGCCGGCACTGAAGCTTTCTTT.

The gene calls are TRBV2 and TRBJ2-1, with 9 bases identical to TRBD2. Germline values: CDR1 SNHLY, CDR2 FYNNEI. The ends lost 6 bases at V and 7 bases at J; junction bases unmatched: 10. The CDR3 runs to 15 residues. CDR3 DNA sequence: TGTGCCAGCAGATTAATTAGCGGGAGTGGAAATGAGCAGTTCTTC. It codes for CASRLISGSGNEQFF. Supplemented by reference TRBV2 and TRBJ2-1, the full variable domain reads EPEVTQTPSHQVTQMGQEVILRCVPISNHLYFYWYRQILGQKVEFLVSFYNNEISEKSEIFDDQFSVERPDGSNFTLKIRSTKLEDSAMYFCASRLISGSGNEQFFGPGTRLTVL.

This clone has only one observation. This chain joins TRBV3-1 (or the pseudogene TRBV3-2) and TRBJ1-5, with D maybe TRBD1 (6 bases). CDR3 length equals 14 residues. The V end lost 0 bases, the J end lost 7 bases, and 10 bases lay between the germline ends. Germline V gene lookup returns CDR1 LGHDT and CDR2 YNNKEL (reference sequence). This chain's CDR3 is CASSQDAGDQPQHF. CDR3 DNA: TGTGCCAGCAGCCAAGACGCAGGGGACCAGCCCCAGCATTTT.

The table lists this clone with a count of one. The rearrangement uses TRBV5-5 and TRBJ1-3; no firm D call. The CDR3 runs 14 residues. V lost 0 bases and J 2 bases, leaving 6 bases between the germline ends. The V gene's germline CDR1 is SGHKS and CDR2 YYEKEE (reference sequence). This chain's CDR3 is CASSLARTGNTIYF. CDR3 nucleotides: TGTGCCAGCAGCTTGGCGCGAACTGGAAACACCATATATTTT.

The chain carries TRBV11-2 and TRBJ1-6, with 8 bases matching TRBD1. The V segment lost 6 bases and the J segment 10 bases; nucleotides outside the gene matches: 5. The CDR3 loop spans 13 amino acids. CDR1 SGHAT and CDR2 FQNNGV come from the germline V gene. The CDR3 is CASSFGQGSPLHF. The CDR3 nucleotides read TGTGCCAGCAGTTTCGGACAGGGCTCACCCCTCCACTTT.

The V gene is TRBV7-8, the J gene TRBJ1-1; unclear D gene. Trimming shortened V by 0 bases and J by 3 bases, and 8 bases separated the two germline ends. The CDR3 covers 14 residues. Germline CDR1 reads SGHVS; CDR2 reads FQNEAQ. The CDR3 sequence: CASSLARGYTEAFF. The DNA of the CDR3 is TGTGCCAGCAGCTTAGCCCGGGGTTACACTGAAGCTTTCTTT.

This sequence joins TRBV5-1 and TRBJ2-2; 11 bases match TRBD2. The germline V gene encodes CDR1 SGHRS and CDR2 YFSETQ. The CDR3 sequence is 18 residues long. J was trimmed by 2 bases and V by 0 bases; bases with no gene match: 6. This CDR3 reads CASSLGLLAGGNTGELFF. DNA for the CDR3: TGCGCCAGCAGCTTGGGTCTTCTAGCGGGAGGCAACACCGGGGAGCTGTTTTTT.

The genes are TRBV6-5 and TRBJ1-1; D perhaps matches TRBD1 (5 bases). This CDR3 is 12 amino acids long. Germline-derived CDR1 and CDR2 are MNHEY and SVGAGI. CDR3 loop: CAGLSENTEAFF. As DNA, the CDR3 is TGTGCGGGGCTGTCGGAAAACACTGAAGCTTTCTTT.

The chain recombines TRBV30 with TRBJ1-6, with D possibly being TRBD1 (5 bases). The CDR3 loop spans 14 amino acids. V lost 3 bases, J lost 6 bases, and 12 bases lay in between. Germline CDR1 GTSNPN, CDR2 SVGIG (reference sequence). The CDR3 nucleotides are TGTGCCTGGAGAAGGGAACAGGCTAATTCACCCCTCCACTTT. Translating it yields CAWRREQANSPLHF. Supplemented by reference TRBV30 and TRBJ1-6, the full variable domain reads SQTIHQWPATLVQPVGSPLSLECTVEGTSNPNLYWYRQAAGRGLQLLFYSVGIGQISSEVPQNLSASRPQDRQFILSSKKLLLSDSGFYLCAWRREQANSPLHFGNGTRLTVT.

CDR3 sequence reads: CAISEGSGVRSYEQYF. For the CDR3, the DNA is TGTGCCATCAGTGAGGGTAGCGGCGTTCGCTCCTACGAGCAGTACTTC. The genes are TRBV10-3 and TRBJ2-7; a weak D match, TRBD2 (6 bases). V was cut by 2 bases and J by 0 bases, with 14 bases left in between. Germline V gives CDR1 ENHRY, CDR2 SYGVKD. This CDR3 spans 16 amino acids.

The chain joins TRBV11-3 to TRBJ2-2, with TRBD1 matching 9 bases. The V segment lost 6 bases and the J segment 10 bases; nucleotides outside the gene matches: 12. This CDR3 comprises 15 residues. The germline CDR1 and CDR2 sequences are SGHNT and YENEEA. The CDR3 region has the DNA TGTGCCAGCAGTATAGTTACAGGGGGCGGCGTGGAGCTGTTTTTT. Translation gives CASSIVTGGGVELFF.

The chain links TRBV9 to TRBJ1-2, with no clear D. Trimming stripped 0 bases from V and 2 bases from J, with 11 bases between. Germline-derived CDR1 and CDR2 are SGDLS and YYNGEE. This CDR3 contains 15 residues. This CDR3 reads CASSVGSSGNYGYTF. The DNA of the CDR3 is TGTGCCAGCAGCGTAGGATCTTCCGGGAACTATGGCTACACCTTC.